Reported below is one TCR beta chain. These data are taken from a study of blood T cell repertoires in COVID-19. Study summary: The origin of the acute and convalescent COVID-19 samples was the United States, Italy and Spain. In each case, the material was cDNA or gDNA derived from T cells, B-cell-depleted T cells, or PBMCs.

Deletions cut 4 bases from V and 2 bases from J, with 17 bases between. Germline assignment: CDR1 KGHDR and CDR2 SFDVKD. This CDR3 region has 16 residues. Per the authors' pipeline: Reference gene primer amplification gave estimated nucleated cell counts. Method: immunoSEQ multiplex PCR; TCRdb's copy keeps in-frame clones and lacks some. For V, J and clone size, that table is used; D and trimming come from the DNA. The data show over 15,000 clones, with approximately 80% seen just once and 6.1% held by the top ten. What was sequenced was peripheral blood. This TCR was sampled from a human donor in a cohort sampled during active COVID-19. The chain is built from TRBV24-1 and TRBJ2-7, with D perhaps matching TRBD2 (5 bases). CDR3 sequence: CATSDPSSHRTYEQYF. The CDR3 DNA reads TGTGCCACCAGTGACCCCTCTAGCCACCGAACCTACGAGCAGTACTTC.